The present T cell receptor (beta chain) was sequenced within a study of shared clonotypes between healthy human individuals. Points from the study as a whole: Sampling used blood alone; tissue repertoires probably differ.

This CDR3 has 16 residues. Germline values: CDR1 SNHLY, CDR2 FYNNEI. V shed 7 bases, J shed 0 bases, and the junction held 12 bases outside the gene matches. A word on this clone: Its antigen is currently unknown.

TCRdb's copy holds only in-frame clones and misses some; the assay was immunoSEQ multiplex PCR. This table has about a million clones, 76% appearing once. Sequencing was performed on memory CD4+ T cells sorted from blood. Subset: CD45RA-negative fraction. This clonotype was obtained from a young man in good health. The rearrangement links TRBV2 to TRBJ2-7; 7 nucleotides align to TRBD2. The CDR3 nucleotides read TGTGCCAGCACCCTTGGAGGACTAGGAGGCTCCTACGAGCAGTACTTC. Amino acid sequence: CASTLGGLGGSYEQYF. The entire variable domain, with the rest obtained from reference TRBV2 and TRBJ2-7, is as follows: EPEVTQTPSHQVTQMGQEVILRCVPISNHLYFYWYRQILGQKVEFLVSFYNNEISEKSEIFDDQFSVERPDGSNFTLKIRSTKLEDSAMYFCASTLGGLGGSYEQYFGPGTRLTVT.